This T cell receptor beta chain stems from a study of control samples from healthy donors and cancer patients. Deletions cut 7 bases from V and 2 bases from J, with 13 bases between. CDR3 length: 13 residues. CDR1 is SGHRS and CDR2 is YFSETQ in the germline V gene. A few counts support this clone. This table comes from immunoSEQ multiplex PCR, and its TCRdb copy is limited to in-frame clones, with some not included. The sample has some 410,000 clones, around 90% seen once. This TCR was recovered from a man aged 40-50 years with head and neck cancer. The chain is built from TRBV5-1 and TRBJ2-7, with a weak D call TRBD1 (6 bases). Sequenced input: PBMCs. CDR3 sequence reads: CASLMGTTYEQYF. The CDR3 bases are TGCGCCAGCCTCATGGGGACAACCTACGAGCAGTACTTC.